Each of the 28 T cell receptor beta chains below was sequenced from the same sample in a study of blood T cells in healthy people across ages. A J-beta primer mix and a sample-barcoded 5' primer were used in a second PCR of roughly 6 to 12 cycles. TCRdb fed the 5' RACE reads into MiXCR, producing one record per CDR3 protein. Among 750,000 or so distinct CDR3 sequences listed, roughly 25% were seen once. These sequences were also reported in another study, on T cells of mothers and their children.

Sequenced input: blood. Source of these receptors: a boy younger than 18 in good health.

This clonotype was seen a handful of times. V is TRBV10-3 and J is TRBJ2-5, with D tentatively TRBD1 (5 bases). CDR1 and CDR2 from the germline V gene are ENHRY and SYGVKD. V lost 2 bases and J lost 2, with 9 bases in between. This CDR3 spans 14 amino acids. CDR3 DNA sequence: TGTGCCATCAGTGAGGTAGCAGGGCAAGAGACCCAGTACTTC. It yields the protein CAISEVAGQETQYF.

In this sample, this clonotype turned up a few times. The chain carries TRBV28 and TRBJ2-5; weak D call: TRBD1 (6 bases). Per the germline V gene, CDR1 is MDHEN and CDR2 is SYDVKM. CDR3 length equals 14 residues. V lost 6 bases to trimming and J lost 1 base, with 12 bases between them. The CDR3 here is CASSRGGSQETQYF. DNA of the CDR3: TGTGCCAGCAGCCGAGGGGGTTCCCAAGAGACCCAGTACTTC.

This clonotype was recorded many times. V and J are TRBV2 and TRBJ2-1; weak D call: TRBD1 (6 bases). CDR3 length: 12 residues. CDR1 SNHLY and CDR2 FYNNEI come from the germline V gene. V lost 6 bases, J lost 4 bases, and 7 bases lay in between. The CDR3, as DNA: TGTGCCAGCAGAGGACAGTACAATGAGCAGTTCTTC. This gives the protein CASRGQYNEQFF.

This chain uses TRBV25-1 with TRBJ2-1; 10 positions agree with TRBD2. CDR1 and CDR2 (germline): MGHDK, SYGVNS. This CDR3 has 20 amino acids. Trimming removed 5 bases from V and 4 bases from J; junction bases left unmatched: 20. The CDR3 DNA sequence: TGTGCCAGCAGTAAAGGGACTAGCGAGGACCTCACGCGAAAATACAATGAGCAGTTCTTC. It translates to CASSKGTSEDLTRKYNEQFF. Together with reference TRBV25-1 and TRBJ2-1, the CDR3 gives the full variable domain: EADIYQTPRYLVIGTGKKITLECSQTMGHDKMYWYQQDPGMELHLIHYSYGVNSTEKGDLSSESTVSRIRTEHFPLTLESARPSHTSQYLCASSKGTSEDLTRKYNEQFFGPGTRLTVL.

This clonotype came up a few times. V usage is TRBV7-9 and J usage is TRBJ2-2, with TRBD1 matching over 9 bases. This CDR3 has 18 amino acids. Germline lookup yields CDR1 SEHNR and CDR2 FQNEAQ (reference sequence). J was trimmed by 0 bases and V by 4 bases; bases with no gene match: 9. CDR3 in amino acids: CASSSVGQGLTNTGELFF. The CDR3 DNA reads TGTGCCAGCAGCTCTGTGGGACAGGGCCTAACGAACACCGGGGAGCTGTTTTTT.

The CDR3, as DNA: TGTGCCAGCAGCTCGGGGGCAGGGGCCTACGAGCAGTACTTC. It specifies CASSSGAGAYEQYF. V is TRBV5-5 and J is TRBJ2-5; D tentatively reads TRBD1 or TRBD2 (6 bases each). The DNA end is more similar to TRBJ2-7, so the J call may be wrong. Germline values: CDR1 SGHKS, CDR2 YYEKEE (reference sequence). The CDR3 contains 14 residues.

This chain joins TRBV7-9 and TRBJ2-1; 9 nucleotides align to TRBD2. V shed 5 bases, J shed 2 bases, and the junction held 7 bases outside the gene matches. The CDR3 sequence is 16 residues long. Germline CDR1 is SEHNR and CDR2 is FQNEAQ (reference sequence). This CDR3 reads CASSLVASGTYNEQFF. CDR3 in DNA: TGTGCCAGCAGCCTTGTTGCTAGCGGGACCTACAATGAGCAGTTCTTC.

This clonotype has ten or more counts. V gene TRBV2 combines with J gene TRBJ2-5; D call uncertain. Germline V lookup: CDR1 SNHLY, CDR2 FYNNEI. The CDR3 contains 11 residues. V was trimmed by 8 bases and J by 4 bases, leaving 8 bases between them. The CDR3 sequence is CASGSGETQYF. The CDR3 DNA is TGTGCCAGCGGATCCGGAGAGACCCAGTACTTC.

In this sample, this clonotype turned up a few times. A read error may produce the germline difference seen at one junction end. V and J are TRBV7-2 and TRBJ1-1, with D possibly TRBD1 on 6 matching bases. This CDR3 is 13 amino acids long. CDR1 and CDR2 (germline): SGHTA, FQGNSA. This CDR3 reads CASSVGQLAEAFF. The CDR3 DNA reads as TGCGCCAGCAGCGTTGGACAGCTAGCTGAAGCTTTCTTT.

The chain uses TRBV11-1 and TRBJ2-5; no definite D call. V was clipped by 2 bases and J by 7 bases, with 14 bases between them. The CDR3 runs 14 residues. Per germline, CDR1 SGHAT and CDR2 FQDESV (reference sequence). CDR3 in amino acids: CASSLRSQYGTQYF. The CDR3 bases are TGTGCCAGCAGCTTACGAAGCCAATACGGGACCCAGTACTTC. Supplemented by reference TRBV11-1 and TRBJ2-5, the full variable domain reads EAEVAQSPRYKITEKSQAVAFWCDPISGHATLYWYRQILGQGPELLVQFQDESVVDDSQLPKDRFSAERLKGVDSTLKIQPAELGDSAMYLCASSLRSQYGTQYFGPGTRLLVL.

V is TRBV19 and J is TRBJ2-7, with D possibly matching TRBD2 (6 bases). This CDR3 is 14 amino acids long. V gave up 3 bases and J gave up 5 bases, with 14 bases separating them. Germline lookup yields CDR1 LNHDA and CDR2 SQIVND (reference sequence). CDR3 coding DNA: TGTGCCAGTAGTATGGGAGGAGGGGCCAACGAGCAGTACTTC. Translation gives CASSMGGGANEQYF.

In this sample, this clonotype turned up a few times. V is TRBV28 and J is TRBJ2-7; weak D call: TRBD1 (6 bases). This CDR3 spans 12 amino acids. Trimming stripped 4 bases from V and 12 bases from J, with 16 bases between. In germline, CDR1 is MDHEN, CDR2 SYDVKM. CDR3 bases: TGTGCCAGCAGTTACAGGGATCGGGTGTGGTACTTC. Translating it yields CASSYRDRVWYF.

This clonotype was found a few times. The chain links TRBV12-3 or TRBV12-4 to TRBJ2-7; D possibly corresponds to TRBD1 (5 bases). Trimming cost V 5 bases and J 0 bases, with 11 bases left between them. There are 14 residues in the CDR3. In DNA, the CDR3 is TGTGCCAGCAGTGGACAACACTACTCCTACGAGCAGTACTTC. Protein sequence: CASSGQHYSYEQYF.

The sample holds a few counts of this clonotype. The V call is TRBV4-1, the J call TRBJ1-1; D unclear. CDR1 is MGHRA and CDR2 is YSYEKL in the germline V gene. The CDR3 loop spans 14 amino acids. Trimming removed 3 bases at V and 3 bases at J, with 11 bases between. DNA for the CDR3: TGCGCCAGCAGCCAGGGTTGGGGAGACACTGAAGCTTTCTTT. This gives the protein CASSQGWGDTEAFF.

This clonotype was seen a handful of times. An end of the junction does not agree with germline; a read error may underlie this. V usage is TRBV5-5 and J usage is TRBJ2-5; possibly TRBD1 for D (5 bases). The CDR3 length is 16 residues. Germline V gene lookup returns CDR1 SGHKS and CDR2 YYEKEE (reference sequence). CDR3 region: CASSLGQGYRQEAQYF. The CDR3 nucleotides read TGTGCCAGCAGCTTGGGGCAGGGATATCGTCAAGAGGCCCAGTACTTC. Variable domain in full (rest from reference TRBV5-5 and TRBJ2-5): DAGVTQSPTHLIKTRGQQVTLRCSPISGHKSVSWYQQVLGQGPQFIFQYYEKEERGRGNFPDRFSARQFPNYSSELNVNALLLGDSALYLCASSLGQGYRQEAQYFGPGTRLLVL.

This rearrangement joins TRBV7-2 to TRBJ2-3; D gene unclear. CDR3 size: 13 residues. The V end lost 5 bases, the J end lost 3 bases, and 9 bases lay between the germline ends. Germline V gives CDR1 SGHTA, CDR2 FQGNSA. CDR3 DNA: TGTGCCAGCAGCCTACAGCTTACAGATACGCAGTATTTT. Amino acids: CASSLQLTDTQYF.

The gene calls are TRBV10-3 and TRBJ2-5, with D possibly being TRBD1 (5 bases). TRBJ2-1 matches the DNA end more closely, so the J call is doubtful. The length of the CDR3 is 11 residues. CDR1 is ENHRY and CDR2 is SYGVKD in the germline V gene. For the CDR3, the DNA is TGTGCCACTCAGACAGAATATGAGCAGTTCTTC. It codes for CATQTEYEQFF.

The chain recombines TRBV9 with TRBJ2-1; no firm D call. Trimming took off 6 bases at V and 4 bases at J, with 11 bases between the two ends. Germline-derived CDR1 and CDR2 are SGDLS and YYNGEE. The CDR3 is 13 residues long. CDR3: CASNLQGYNEQFF. In DNA form, the CDR3 reads TGTGCCAGCAACCTTCAAGGGTACAATGAGCAGTTCTTC.

A few counts support this clonotype. This CDR3 reads CASSQVPQGTYGYTF. DNA of the CDR3: TGTGCCAGCAGCCAAGTGCCCCAGGGAACCTATGGCTACACCTTC. The chain employs TRBV3-1 and TRBJ1-2; possible D gene TRBD1, 5 bases. This CDR3 region has 15 residues. Germline assignment: CDR1 LGHDT and CDR2 YNNKEL (reference sequence). V lost 1 base to trimming and J lost 4 bases, with 13 bases between them.

The gene calls are TRBV20-1 and TRBJ1-1, with a possible D match to TRBD1 (6 bases). The CDR3 length is 13 residues. Trimming took 1 base from V and 5 from J, leaving 11 bases between them. Germline CDR1 reads DFQATT; CDR2 reads SNEGSKA (reference sequence). CDR3 sequence: CSARAPGDTEAFF. The CDR3 DNA reads as TGCAGTGCTAGAGCGCCAGGGGATACTGAAGCTTTCTTT.

As concerns this clonotype: It may be a read error: a sequence one base away is much more abundant. CDR3 in amino acids: CASSQIGDTEAFF. DNA for the CDR3: TGTGCCAGCAGCCAAATAGGGGACACTGAAGCTTTCTTT. The chain joins TRBV7-2 to TRBJ1-1; perhaps TRBD1 as D (5 bases). The CDR3 totals 13 residues. CDR1 SGHTA and CDR2 FQGNSA come from the germline V gene. V lost 5 bases and J 3 bases, leaving 10 bases between the germline ends. Using reference TRBV7-2 and TRBJ1-1 for the parts outside the CDR3, the full variable domain is GAGVSQSPSNKVTEKGKDVELRCDPISGHTALYWYRQSLGQGLEFLIYFQGNSAPDKSGLPSDRFSAERTGGSVSTLTIQRTQQEDSAVYLCASSQIGDTEAFFGQGTRLTVV.

This clonotype was seen more than once but under ten times. The chain carries TRBV20-1 and TRBJ2-5, with D unclear. Trimming removed 7 bases at V and 5 bases at J, with 17 bases between. This CDR3 is built from 13 residues. Germline CDR1 DFQATT, CDR2 SNEGSKA (reference sequence). The CDR3 loop reads CSVRSESEETQYF. In DNA form, the CDR3 reads TGCAGTGTTCGGAGCGAGTCTGAGGAGACCCAGTACTTC.

The rearrangement uses TRBV6-5 and TRBJ2-7, with D hard to call. Germline V gene data show CDR1 as MNHEY and CDR2 as SVGAGI. The CDR3 length is 13 residues. Trimming cost V 9 bases and J 2 bases, with 14 bases left between them. The DNA of the CDR3 is TGTGCCAGTGGGATGAACCTAGCCTACGAGCAGTACTTC. Its translation: CASGMNLAYEQYF.

This clonotype came up a few times. This rearrangement joins TRBV7-9 to TRBJ2-5, with TRBD1 matching 9 bases. The CDR3 consists of 16 residues. CDR1 is SEHNR and CDR2 is FQNEAQ in the germline V gene (reference sequence). Trimming removed 3 bases from V and 2 bases from J; junction bases left unmatched: 7. CDR3 nucleotide sequence: TGTGCCAGCAGCTTCGCTTTTGACAGGGGGCAAGAGACCCAGTACTTC. Translation gives CASSFAFDRGQETQYF.

This chain uses TRBV12-3 or TRBV12-4 with TRBJ2-2; TRBD1 agrees at 9 bases. CDR3 size: 16 residues. The trim removed 4 bases at V and 3 bases at J, leaving 6 bases unmatched. CDR3 DNA sequence: TGTGCCAGCAGTTCTTCCGGGACAGGGTACACCGGGGAGCTGTTTTTT. Amino acid sequence: CASSSSGTGYTGELFF.

This clonotype has a handful of counts. V and J are TRBV20-1 and TRBJ1-1; D not resolved. This CDR3 contains 15 residues. The germline V gene encodes CDR1 DFQATT and CDR2 SNEGSKA (reference sequence). The ends were cut back, 0 bases at V and 6 bases at J, with 17 bases in the middle. This chain's CDR3 is CSARDEDKSFAEAFF. Written as DNA, the CDR3 is TGCAGTGCTAGAGACGAAGACAAGAGTTTTGCTGAAGCTTTCTTT.

There are a few counts of this clonotype. CDR3 sequence reads: CASSLVPGRYNEQFF. The DNA for the CDR3 is TGTGCCAGCAGCTTAGTGCCGGGGCGGTACAATGAGCAGTTCTTC. This chain joins TRBV11-2 and TRBJ2-5; D may match TRBD1 or TRBD2 (5 bases each). The J call may be mistaken, given a closer DNA end match to TRBJ2-1. Germline lookup yields CDR1 SGHAT and CDR2 FQNNGV. The CDR3 is made up of 15 amino acids.

This clonotype was seen only a few times. The chain combines TRBV7-8 with TRBJ1-1; the D is unclear. V was cut by 5 bases and J by 2 bases, with 12 bases left in between. The CDR3 covers 14 residues. CDR1 is SGHVS and CDR2 is FQNEAQ in the germline V gene. The CDR3 sequence: CASSPGRENTEAFF. The DNA of the CDR3 is TGTGCCAGCAGCCCCGGACGGGAAAACACTGAAGCTTTCTTT.